The clone carrying this TCR beta chain was detected only once. Its antigen is as yet unknown. Method: immunoSEQ multiplex PCR; TCRdb's copy keeps in-frame clones and lacks some. The sample lists about 47,000 clones, about 95% occurring once. The sample originates from a study of graft-versus-host responses after intestinal transplantation. About the study: After anti-thymocyte globulin induction, recipients took tacrolimus and steroids for 3 to 4 years.

This CDR3 comprises 16 residues. With V trimmed by 5 bases and J by 2 bases, 10 bases remained unmatched. Germline V CDR1 and CDR2: SEHNR, FQNEAQ (reference sequence). The chain combines TRBV7-9 with TRBJ2-3; TRBD2 matches at 7 bases. The TCR originated in a human donor who was the organ donor for an intestinal transplant. Sequences were derived from unstimulated CD8+ T cells sorted from spleen or lymph node cells, sampled before transplant. CDR3 coding DNA: TGTGCCAGCAGCCCACCGACTAGCAGAGACACAGATACGCAGTATTTT. Amino acids: CASSPPTSRDTDTQYF.